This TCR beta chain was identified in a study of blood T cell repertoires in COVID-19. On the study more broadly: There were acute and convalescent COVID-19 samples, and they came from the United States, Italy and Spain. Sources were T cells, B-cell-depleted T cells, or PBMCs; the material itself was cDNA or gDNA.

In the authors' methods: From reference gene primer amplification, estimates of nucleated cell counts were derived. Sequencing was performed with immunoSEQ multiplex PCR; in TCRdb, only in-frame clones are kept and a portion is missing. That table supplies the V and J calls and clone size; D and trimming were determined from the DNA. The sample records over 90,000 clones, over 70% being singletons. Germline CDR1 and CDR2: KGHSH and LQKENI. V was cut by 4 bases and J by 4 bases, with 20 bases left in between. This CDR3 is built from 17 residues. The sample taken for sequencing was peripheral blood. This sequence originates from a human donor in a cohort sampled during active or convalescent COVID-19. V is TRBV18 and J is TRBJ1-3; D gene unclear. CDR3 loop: CASSHEVQVGSGNTIYF. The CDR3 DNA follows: TGTGCCAGCTCACATGAAGTTCAGGTCGGCTCCGGAAACACCATATATTTT.